One sample yielded the 26 T cell receptor beta chains listed below, sequenced in a study of blood T cell repertoires in COVID-19. Repertoires were generated with immunoSEQ multiplex PCR, while TCRdb's copy carries only in-frame clones and drops some. The sample includes hundreds of thousands of clones, 85% to 90% of them seen just once. The sample taken for sequencing was PBMCs or T cells enriched from blood (not recorded which). The receptor source for this set is a man aged 25 to 40 who had been exposed to COVID-19.

The chain employs TRBV30 and TRBJ1-6; possibly TRBD1 for D (5 bases). Germline V lookup: CDR1 GTSNPN, CDR2 SVGIG (reference sequence). This CDR3 has 13 amino acids. The V end lost 1 base, the J end lost 10 bases, and 11 bases lay between the germline ends. In nucleotides, the CDR3 is TGTGCCTGGAGTGGGGGGGAGTACTCACCCCTCCACTTT. Encoded protein: CAWSGGEYSPLHF.

The rearrangement uses TRBV7-2 and TRBJ1-2, with 10 bases that match TRBD1. The CDR3 has 15 amino acids. J was trimmed by 7 bases and V by 5 bases; bases with no gene match: 10. Per the germline V gene, CDR1 is SGHTA and CDR2 is FQGNSA. CDR3 in amino acids: CASSPPGTGVSGYTF. The CDR3 DNA follows: TGTGCCAGCAGCCCACCCGGGACAGGGGTGAGTGGCTACACCTTC.

The rearrangement links TRBV6-5 to TRBJ1-1, with D possibly matching TRBD1 (5 bases). This CDR3 contains 10 residues. The germline V and J ends were trimmed by 8 bases and 7 bases, with 8 bases remaining between them. Germline V CDR1 and CDR2: MNHEY, SVGAGI. The CDR3 region has the DNA TGTGCCAGCGGCAGGGTTGAAGCTTTCTTT. It yields the protein CASGRVEAFF.

V gene TRBV4-2 combines with J gene TRBJ1-3; D ambiguous. The V gene lost 0 bases and the J gene lost 3 bases, with 9 bases spanning the gap. This CDR3 region has 15 residues. Germline assignment: CDR1 LGHNA and CDR2 YNFKEQ. CDR3 in DNA: TGTGCCAGCAGCCAAGATAACATCTTTGGAAACACCATATATTTT. Its protein is CASSQDNIFGNTIYF.

The chain employs TRBV7-9 and TRBJ2-1; 10 positions match TRBD2. The CDR3 sequence is 15 residues long. V gave up 5 bases and J gave up 7 bases; unmatched junction bases: 8. CDR1 SEHNR and CDR2 FQNEAQ come from the germline V gene (reference sequence). CDR3 nucleotides: TGTGCCAGCAGCCGCAGCGGGGGGGTTGGAAATGAGCAGTTCTTC. It is translated as CASSRSGGVGNEQFF.

This chain links TRBV29-1 with TRBJ2-2; the match to TRBD1 covers 8 bases. Germline trimming cut 4 bases from V and 6 bases from J; bases unmatched to any gene: 1. The germline V gene has CDR1 SQVTM and CDR2 ANQGSEA. CDR3 size: 12 residues. The CDR3 DNA reads TGCAGCGTTGGGACAGGGTCCGGGGAGCTGTTTTTT. Amino acid sequence: CSVGTGSGELFF.

V is TRBV29-1 and J is TRBJ2-1; 13 nucleotides align to TRBD2. The CDR3 extends over 14 amino acids. J lost 9 bases, V lost 5 bases, and 7 bases had no gene match. From germline, CDR1 is SQVTM and CDR2 ANQGSEA. The chain's CDR3 is CSVLTSGGAGEQFF. CDR3 coding DNA: TGCAGCGTTCTAACTAGCGGGGGGGCCGGTGAGCAGTTCTTC.

The V call is TRBV7-2, the J call TRBJ1-2; D is undetermined. This CDR3 region has 13 residues. Trimming pared 2 bases from V and 2 bases from J, leaving 6 bases between. From germline, CDR1 is SGHTA and CDR2 FQGNSA. The CDR3 DNA reads TGTGCCAGCAGCTTAAACACAAACTATGGCTACACCTTC. Amino acid sequence: CASSLNTNYGYTF.

This chain uses TRBV18 with TRBJ1-4; maybe TRBD1 (5 bases). The CDR3 has 16 residues. Germline assignment: CDR1 KGHSH and CDR2 LQKENI. V was pared by 6 bases and J by 1 base, with 15 bases between. The DNA of the CDR3 is TGTGCCAGCTCCCGGTGGGGCATCGGAACTAATGAAAAACTGTTTTTT. Translating gives CASSRWGIGTNEKLFF. The variable domain in full, completed from reference TRBV18 and TRBJ1-4, reads NAGVMQNPRHLVRRRGQEARLRCSPMKGHSHVYWYRQLPEEGLKFMVYLQKENIIDESGMPKERFSAEFPKEGPSILRIQQVVRGDSAAYFCASSRWGIGTNEKLFFGSGTQLSVL.

This sequence joins TRBV11-2 and TRBJ1-3, with unresolved D. The CDR3 is 13 amino acids. The V end was cut by 6 bases, the J end by 0 bases, with 6 bases between. CDR1 and CDR2 from the germline V gene are SGHAT and FQNNGV. The CDR3 nucleotides read TGTGCCAGCAGGCTCAGCTCTGGAAACACCATATATTTT. It codes for CASRLSSGNTIYF.

V and J are TRBV7-9 and TRBJ2-3; perhaps TRBD2 as D (6 bases). The CDR3 is 13 amino acids. The V end lost 3 bases, the J end lost 6 bases, and 10 bases lay between the germline ends. Germline CDR1 SEHNR, CDR2 FQNEAQ (reference sequence). The DNA for the CDR3 is TGTGCCAGCAGCTTGGGGGGATTGGATACGCAGTATTTT. As protein: CASSLGGLDTQYF.

This clone was found a few times. This chain connects TRBV6-5 to TRBJ1-2; 7 positions match TRBD1. J lost 5 bases, V lost 8 bases, and 8 bases had no gene match. Germline V CDR1 and CDR2: MNHEY, SVGAGI. The CDR3 is 13 residues long. The CDR3 protein is CASGRTGLYGYTF. CDR3 in DNA: TGTGCCAGCGGCAGGACAGGACTATATGGCTACACCTTC.

This chain connects TRBV9 to TRBJ2-5; no definite D call. Germline V gives CDR1 SGDLS, CDR2 YYNGEE. CDR3 length: 12 amino acids. Trimming cost V 2 bases and J 5 bases, with 7 bases left between them. The CDR3, as DNA: TGTGCCAGCAGCGTTCCTGAGGAGACCCAGTACTTC. It is translated as CASSVPEETQYF.

The chain uses TRBV7-9 and TRBJ2-1; 7 nucleotides match TRBD1. Per the germline V gene, CDR1 is SEHNR and CDR2 is FQNEAQ (reference sequence). CDR3 length: 16 residues. Losses at the gene ends were 4 bases for V and 6 bases for J; bases not matched to a gene: 12. The CDR3 is CASSSLLGQNRNEQFF. CDR3 nucleotide sequence: TGTGCCAGCAGCTCTCTCCTGGGACAGAACCGCAATGAGCAGTTCTTC.

The chain carries TRBV19 and TRBJ1-2; a weak D match, TRBD1 (5 bases). In germline, CDR1 is LNHDA, CDR2 SQIVND (reference sequence). V dropped 7 bases and J dropped 6 bases, with 18 bases sitting between them. CDR3 length: 14 residues. The CDR3 region has the DNA TGTGCCAGTATCCGGACGGGACTACGAAATGGCTACACCTTC. Its translation: CASIRTGLRNGYTF.

The CDR3 region has the DNA TGTGCCAGCAGCGTAGATGCCGGTTCCTACAATGAGCAGTTCTTC. It yields the protein CASSVDAGSYNEQFF. The rearrangement joins TRBV9 to TRBJ2-1; D remains ambiguous. Trimming removed 0 bases at V and 1 base at J, with 8 bases between. Germline V gene sequence: CDR1 SGDLS, CDR2 YYNGEE. The CDR3 has 15 residues.

This clone was picked up one time. The chain uses TRBV4-1 and TRBJ2-7; 9 nucleotides match TRBD2. J gave up 3 bases and V 3 bases, and 0 bases lay outside the gene matches. CDR1 and CDR2 from the germline V gene are MGHRA and YSYEKL. This CDR3 comprises 13 residues. The CDR3 spells CASSQRGGYEQYF. The CDR3 coding sequence is TGCGCCAGCAGCCAGCGGGGGGGCTACGAGCAGTACTTC.

This chain uses TRBV2 with TRBJ1-6; TRBD1 agrees at 10 bases. The junction had 9 bases not matched to a gene; V was cut back by 6 bases and J by 10 bases. Germline-derived CDR1 and CDR2 are SNHLY and FYNNEI. There are 15 residues in the CDR3. The CDR3 loop is CASRETGTGASPLHF. Written as DNA, the CDR3 is TGTGCCAGCAGAGAAACCGGGACAGGGGCCTCACCCCTCCACTTT.

In this sample, this clone turned up a few times. The chain has TRBV10-2 and TRBJ1-5; TRBD1 might be the D (6 bases). Trimming removed 8 bases from V and 6 bases from J, with 20 bases in between. Per germline, CDR1 WSHSY and CDR2 SAAADI. This CDR3 is built from 15 residues. The DNA of the CDR3 is TGCGCCAGCGGGGAGAGCGGGGGGCGAGCTCAGCCCCAGCATTTT. Protein product: CASGESGGRAQPQHF.

This sequence joins TRBV10-3 and TRBJ1-1; 10 nucleotides agree with TRBD1. The CDR3 extends over 13 amino acids. Germline CDR1 reads ENHRY; CDR2 reads SYGVKD. After removal of 6 bases from V and 3 bases from J, the junction contained 1 base not matched to a gene. The DNA of the CDR3 is TGTGCCATCAGGGACAGGGGGGACACTGAAGCTTTCTTT. This gives the protein CAIRDRGDTEAFF.

The chain links TRBV19 to TRBJ2-1; D may be TRBD2 (6 bases). The CDR3 totals 15 residues. Germline lookup yields CDR1 LNHDA and CDR2 SQIVND (reference sequence). V was trimmed by 5 bases and J by 7 bases, leaving 18 bases between them. CDR3 protein: CASSPTGGGANEQFF. CDR3 DNA: TGTGCCAGTAGTCCGACGGGCGGCGGGGCGAATGAGCAGTTCTTC. Full variable domain (rest looked up from reference TRBV19 and TRBJ2-1): DGGITQSPKYLFRKEGQNVTLSCEQNLNHDAMYWYRQDPGQGLRLIYYSQIVNDFQKGDIAEGYSVSREKKESFPLTVTSAQKNPTAFYLCASSPTGGGANEQFFGPGTRLTVL.

Comments on this clone: At one boundary the junction diverges from the germline segment, which might be a read error. The chain uses TRBV6-5 and TRBJ2-7; TRBD2 is a possible D gene (5 bases). The germline gives CDR1 MNHEY, CDR2 SVGAGI. This CDR3 has 15 amino acids. In DNA form, the CDR3 reads TGTGCCGGCAGTTACGGGCAAACCGGGGTCTACGAGCAGTACTTC. Amino acids: CAGSYGQTGVYEQYF.

The gene calls are TRBV21-1 and TRBJ2-1; whether TRBD2, the table's D call, matches the DNA was not checked. TRBV21-1 is marked as a pseudogene. The CDR3 contains 18 residues. Written as DNA, the CDR3 is TGTGCCAGCAGCGAAAGACCGGGGCGGGGGAGGTCCTACAATGAGCAGTTCTTC. Its protein product is CASSERPGRGRSYNEQFF.

This clone was seen once. V is TRBV10-3 and J is TRBJ2-5; D is unresolved. V was shortened by 4 bases and J by 5 bases, with 11 bases between the two germline ends. The CDR3 runs 13 residues. Germline CDR1 reads ENHRY; CDR2 reads SYGVKD. The CDR3 DNA is TGTGCCATCAGTGTGCGGCCGACGGAGACCCAGTACTTC. Amino acids: CAISVRPTETQYF.

The rearrangement uses TRBV7-9 and TRBJ1-2; TRBD1 matches 8 bases. The V gene's germline CDR1 is SEHNR and CDR2 FQNEAQ (reference sequence). The CDR3 length is 14 residues. J lost 7 bases, V lost 0 bases, and 4 bases had no gene match. The CDR3 is CASSLARQGSGYTF. The CDR3 nucleotides are TGTGCCAGCAGCTTAGCGCGACAGGGGTCTGGCTACACCTTC.

This clone was seen just once. CDR3 region: CASSGRGRVDYGYTF. CDR3 nucleotide sequence: TGTGCCAGTAGTGGCAGGGGGCGCGTCGACTATGGCTACACCTTC. The J gene is TRBJ1-2, the V gene TRBV19; TRBD1 agrees at 8 bases. V trimming: 5 bases; J trimming: 3 bases; junction bases outside the gene matches: 8. Per the germline V gene, CDR1 is LNHDA and CDR2 is SQIVND (reference sequence). CDR3 size: 15 residues.